This T cell receptor (beta chain) was captured by sequencing in a study of blood T cell repertoires in COVID-19. Study information: T cells, B-cell-depleted T cells, or PBMCs supplied cDNA or gDNA.

Per the germline V gene, CDR1 is SGHTA and CDR2 is FQGNSA. Trimming stripped 2 bases from V and 8 bases from J, with 15 bases between. This CDR3 is 14 amino acids long. Libraries were prepared by immunoSEQ multiplex PCR; TCRdb keeps only in-frame clonotypes and omits some of them. The data contain 110,000 or so clones, more than 80% of them singletons. The TCR originated in a woman aged 50 to 60 with acute or convalescent COVID-19. The sample was peripheral blood. The rearrangement links TRBV7-2 to TRBJ1-2; a possible D gene is TRBD1 (6 bases). The CDR3 region has the DNA TGTGCCAGCAGCTTAAGGGCAGCAGGGGAGGGCTACACCTTC. It yields the protein CASSLRAAGEGYTF.